This entry is about one TCR beta chain. There are many counts of this clonotype. It has no known antigen specificity. Per-nucleotide qualities are absent, and no much larger clonotype sits a single base away. The library was built by means of RT-PCR. The instrument given in TCRdb is Illumina HiSeq 2500. The public reads were reanalyzed by TCRdb: fastp trimming at Q25, MiXCR alignment, in-frame beta chains only. Identical CDR3 proteins give one entry, which carries the most common genes and DNA. The sample table holds over 800,000 distinct CDR3 sequences, of which 21% were seen once. Roughly 10% of the sample is held by the ten biggest clonotypes. The data were obtained in a study of response to subunit inactivated influenza vaccine (dated by TCRdb to 2016 to 2019). Study-wide context: To follow how T cells responded to a trivalent subunit inactivated influenza vaccine, the researchers relied on deep quantitative profiling of the T cell receptor repertoire. What the study reported, not specific to this receptor: It was suggested by the authors that each seasonal influenza vaccination may recruit only a limited number of new T cells.

Cut back by 0 bases and 1 base, the V and J ends lie 7 bases apart. Measured from the cysteine to the phenylalanine, the CDR3 is 14 residues long. Left in the record is the CDR3 DNA by itself, 42 bases read in frame from the first base. The material was PBMCs from blood, obtained 4 to 6 days after vaccination. This TCR derives from a man between 45 and 60 years old who received an inactivated influenza vaccine. Donor details come from another sample of the same person, matched by shared clones. The sequence links TRBV12-3 or TRBV12-4 to TRBJ2-7; confidence is insufficient to name the D gene. The CDR3 loop reads CASSLAEKSYEQYF. DNA sequence: TGTGCCAGCAGTTTAGCTGAGAAATCCTACGAGCAGTACTTC.